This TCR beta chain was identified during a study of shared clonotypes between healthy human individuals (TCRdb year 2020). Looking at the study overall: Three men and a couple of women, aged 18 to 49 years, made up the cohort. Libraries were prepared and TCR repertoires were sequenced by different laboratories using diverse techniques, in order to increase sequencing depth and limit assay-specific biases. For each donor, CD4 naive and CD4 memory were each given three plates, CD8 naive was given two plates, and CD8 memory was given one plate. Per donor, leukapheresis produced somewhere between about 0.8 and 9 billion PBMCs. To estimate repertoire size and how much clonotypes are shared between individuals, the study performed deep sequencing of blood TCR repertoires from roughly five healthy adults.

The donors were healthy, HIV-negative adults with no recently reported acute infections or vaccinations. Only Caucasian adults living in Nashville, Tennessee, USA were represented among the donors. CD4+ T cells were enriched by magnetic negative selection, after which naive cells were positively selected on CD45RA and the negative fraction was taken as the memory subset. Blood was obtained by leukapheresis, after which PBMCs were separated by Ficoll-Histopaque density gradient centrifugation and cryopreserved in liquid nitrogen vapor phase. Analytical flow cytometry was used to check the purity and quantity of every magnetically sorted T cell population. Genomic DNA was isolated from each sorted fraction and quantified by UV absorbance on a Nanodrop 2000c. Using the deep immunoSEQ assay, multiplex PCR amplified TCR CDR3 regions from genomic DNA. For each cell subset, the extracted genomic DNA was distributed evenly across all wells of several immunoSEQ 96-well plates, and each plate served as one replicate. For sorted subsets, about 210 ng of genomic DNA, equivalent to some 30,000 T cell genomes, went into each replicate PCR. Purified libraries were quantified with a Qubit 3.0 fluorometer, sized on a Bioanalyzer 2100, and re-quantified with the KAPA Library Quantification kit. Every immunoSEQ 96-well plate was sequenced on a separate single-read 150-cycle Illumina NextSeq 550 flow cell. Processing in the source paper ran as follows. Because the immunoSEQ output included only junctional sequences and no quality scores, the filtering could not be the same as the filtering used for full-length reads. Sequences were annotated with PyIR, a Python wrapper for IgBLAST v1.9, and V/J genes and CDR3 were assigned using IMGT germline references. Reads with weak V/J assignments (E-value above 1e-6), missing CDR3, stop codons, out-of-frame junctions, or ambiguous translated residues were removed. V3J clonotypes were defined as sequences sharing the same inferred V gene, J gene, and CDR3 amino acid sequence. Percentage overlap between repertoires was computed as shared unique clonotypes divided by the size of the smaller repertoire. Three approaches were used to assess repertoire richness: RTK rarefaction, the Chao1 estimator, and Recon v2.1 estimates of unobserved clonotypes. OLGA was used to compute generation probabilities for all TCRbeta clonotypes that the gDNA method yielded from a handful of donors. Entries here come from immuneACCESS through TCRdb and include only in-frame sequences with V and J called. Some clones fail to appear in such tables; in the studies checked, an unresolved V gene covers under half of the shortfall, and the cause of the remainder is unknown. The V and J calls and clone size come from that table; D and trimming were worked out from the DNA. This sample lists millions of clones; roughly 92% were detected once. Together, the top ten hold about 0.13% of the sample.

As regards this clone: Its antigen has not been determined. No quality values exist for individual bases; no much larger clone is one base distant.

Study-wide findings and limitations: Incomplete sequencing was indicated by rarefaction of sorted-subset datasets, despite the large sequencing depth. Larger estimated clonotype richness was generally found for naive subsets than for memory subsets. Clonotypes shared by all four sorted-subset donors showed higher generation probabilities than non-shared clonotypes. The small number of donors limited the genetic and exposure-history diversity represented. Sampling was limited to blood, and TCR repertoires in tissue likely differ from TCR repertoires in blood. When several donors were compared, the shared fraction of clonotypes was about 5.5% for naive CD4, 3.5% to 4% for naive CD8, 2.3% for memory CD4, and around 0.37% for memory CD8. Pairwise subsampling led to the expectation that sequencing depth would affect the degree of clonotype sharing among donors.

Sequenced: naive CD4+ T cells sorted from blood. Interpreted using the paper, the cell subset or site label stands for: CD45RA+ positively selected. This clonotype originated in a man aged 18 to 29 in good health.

The DNA sequence is given as TGTGCCAGTAGGAATACAATTTCTGTCCCCTATGGCTACACCTTC. The encoded protein is CASRNTISVPYGYTF. The chain is assembled from TRBV19 and TRBJ1-2; the D segment cannot be called with confidence. Deletion took 6 bases off V and 4 bases off J, with a span of 18 bases between the germline ends. The CDR3 covers 15 residues, taking in both the cysteine and the phenylalanine. The CDR3 DNA has 45 bases and is translated from base 1. Looking up the germline V gene (reference sequence) yields CDR1 LNHDA and CDR2 SQIVND.